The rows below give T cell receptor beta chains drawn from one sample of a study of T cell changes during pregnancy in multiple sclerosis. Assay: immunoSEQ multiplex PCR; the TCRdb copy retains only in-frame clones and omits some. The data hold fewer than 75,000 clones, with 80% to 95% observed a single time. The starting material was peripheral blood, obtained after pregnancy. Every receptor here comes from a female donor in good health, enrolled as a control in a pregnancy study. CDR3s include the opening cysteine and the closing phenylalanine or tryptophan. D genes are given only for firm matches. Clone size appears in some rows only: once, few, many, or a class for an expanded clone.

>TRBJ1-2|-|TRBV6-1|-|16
CASSEWGSGTFYGYTF
TGTGCCAGCAGTGAATGGGGTTCCGGGACATTCTATGGCTACACCTTC
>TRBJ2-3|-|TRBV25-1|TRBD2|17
CASSEYTTGLAGDTQYF
TGTGCCAGCAGTGAATATACCACAGGACTAGCGGGAGATACGCAGTATTTT
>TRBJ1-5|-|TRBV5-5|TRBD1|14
CASSWTGDDQPQHF
TGTGCCAGCAGCTGGACAGGAGATGATCAGCCCCAGCATTTT
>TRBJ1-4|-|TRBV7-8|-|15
CASSLVGGVHEKLFF
TGTGCCAGCAGCTTAGTTGGAGGGGTGCACGAAAAACTGTTTTTT
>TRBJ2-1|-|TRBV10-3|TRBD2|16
CAISEGRERLYNEQFF
TGTGCCATCAGTGAAGGGAGGGAGAGGCTCTACAATGAGCAGTTCTTC
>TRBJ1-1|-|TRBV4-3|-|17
CASSQEYSPGKNTEAFF
TGCGCCAGCAGCCAAGAATATTCCCCAGGGAAGAACACTGAAGCTTTCTTT
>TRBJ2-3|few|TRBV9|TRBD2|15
CASSALSLAGDTQYF
TGTGCCAGCAGCGCCCTCTCGCTAGCGGGAGATACGCAGTATTTT
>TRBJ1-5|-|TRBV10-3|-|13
CAISRTYNQPQHF
TGTGCCATCTCTCGAACTTACAATCAGCCCCAGCATTTT
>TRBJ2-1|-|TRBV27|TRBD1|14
CASCRDRDRNEQFF
TGTGCCAGCTGCCGGGACAGGGATAGAAATGAGCAGTTCTTC
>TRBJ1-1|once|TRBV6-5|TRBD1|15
CASSYTTGGKTEAFF
TGTGCCAGCAGTTATACGACAGGGGGCAAGACTGAAGCTTTCTTT
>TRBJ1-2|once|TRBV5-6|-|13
CASSLESRYGYTF
TGTGCCAGCAGCTTAGAGTCGAGATATGGCTACACCTTC
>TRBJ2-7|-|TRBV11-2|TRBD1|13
CASTGQGVGEQYF
TGTGCCAGCACCGGACAGGGGGTAGGGGAGCAGTACTTC
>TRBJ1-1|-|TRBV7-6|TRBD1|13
CASSSDRDTEAFF
TGTGCCAGCAGCTCCGACAGGGACACTGAAGCTTTCTTT
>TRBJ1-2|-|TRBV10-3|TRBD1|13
CAITTGDFYGYTF
TGTGCCATCACGACAGGGGATTTCTATGGCTACACCTTC
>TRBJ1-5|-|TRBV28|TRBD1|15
CASSLRDRYNQPQHF
TGTGCCAGCAGTCTCCGGGACAGATATAATCAGCCCCAGCATTTT
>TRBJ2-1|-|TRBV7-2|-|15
CASSSDWTAYNEQFF
TGTGCCAGCAGCTCTGACTGGACAGCCTACAATGAGCAGTTCTTC
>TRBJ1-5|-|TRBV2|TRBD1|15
CASSLGTGRGGPQHF
TGTGCCAGCAGTCTCGGGACAGGAAGAGGAGGACCCCAGCATTTT
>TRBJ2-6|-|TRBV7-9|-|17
CASSLGRPSSGANVLTF
TGTGCCAGCAGCTTAGGACGGCCTAGCTCTGGGGCCAACGTCCTGACTTTC
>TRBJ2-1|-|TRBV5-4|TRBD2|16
CATRTSGMNSYNEQFF
TGTGCCACCCGGACTAGCGGGATGAACTCCTACAATGAGCAGTTCTTC
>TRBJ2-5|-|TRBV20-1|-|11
CSGELEETQYF
TGCAGTGGAGAGCTCGAGGAGACCCAGTACTTC
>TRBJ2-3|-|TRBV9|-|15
CASSVSGTSTDTQYF
TGTGCCAGCAGCGTGTCCGGGACTAGCACAGATACGCAGTATTTT
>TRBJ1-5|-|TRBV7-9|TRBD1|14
CASSSQGFGQPQHF
TGTGCCAGCAGTTCACAGGGGTTCGGGCAGCCCCAGCATTTT
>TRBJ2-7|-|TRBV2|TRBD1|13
CAGRDRVSYEQYF
TGTGCCGGCAGGGACAGGGTTTCCTACGAGCAGTACTTC
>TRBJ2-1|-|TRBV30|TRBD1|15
CAWNIRGPQGSEQFF
TGTGCCTGGAACATCAGGGGGCCCCAGGGTAGTGAGCAGTTCTTC
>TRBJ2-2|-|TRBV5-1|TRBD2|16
CASLGLAGGNTGELFF
TGCGCCAGCCTAGGACTAGCGGGAGGGAACACCGGGGAGCTGTTTTTT
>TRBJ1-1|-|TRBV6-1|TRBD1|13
CASSRTGNTEAFF
TGTGCCAGCAGCCGGACAGGGAACACTGAAGCTTTCTTT
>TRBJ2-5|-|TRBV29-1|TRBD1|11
CRVGQQETQYF
TGCAGGGTGGGACAGCAAGAGACCCAGTACTTC
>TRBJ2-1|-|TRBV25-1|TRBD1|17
CASSRARTGKSYNEQFF
TGTGCCAGCAGTCGGGCGCGGACAGGGAAGTCCTACAATGAGCAGTTCTTC
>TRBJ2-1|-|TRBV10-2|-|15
CASSESRDSYNEQFF
TGCGCCAGCAGTGAAAGCAGGGATTCCTACAATGAGCAGTTCTTC
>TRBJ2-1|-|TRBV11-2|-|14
CASSPRDSYNEQFF
TGTGCCAGCAGCCCGCGGGACAGTTACAATGAGCAGTTCTTC
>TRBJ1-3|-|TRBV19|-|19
CASSIDGRTARQRGNTIYF
TGTGCCAGTAGTATCGATGGTCGGACAGCTAGACAGCGGGGAAACACCATATATTTT
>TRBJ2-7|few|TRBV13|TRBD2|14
CASRLGGLAGEQYF
TGTGCCAGCCGCCTGGGCGGACTAGCCGGGGAGCAGTACTTC
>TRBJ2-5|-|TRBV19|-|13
CASSTQIRGGQYF
TGTGCCAGTAGTACACAAATTAGGGGGGGCCAGTACTTC
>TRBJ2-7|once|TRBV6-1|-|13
CASSEERAYEQYF
TGTGCCAGCAGTGAAGAACGCGCCTACGAGCAGTACTTC
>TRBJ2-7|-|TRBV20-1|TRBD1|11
CSATGGYEQYF
TGCAGTGCTACAGGGGGCTACGAGCAGTACTTC
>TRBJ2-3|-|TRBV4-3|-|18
CASSQAFPTGKGTDTQYF
TGCGCCAGCAGCCAAGCGTTCCCCACGGGGAAAGGCACAGATACGCAGTATTTT
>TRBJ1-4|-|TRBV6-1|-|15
CASSGYSSTNEKLFF
TGTGCCAGCAGCGGGTATTCGTCCACTAATGAAAAACTGTTTTTT
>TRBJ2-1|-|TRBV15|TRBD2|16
CATSRAIGRAGNEQFF
TGTGCCACCAGCAGAGCTATCGGGAGGGCCGGGAATGAGCAGTTCTTC
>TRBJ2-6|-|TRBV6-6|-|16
CASSYFRVSGANVLTF
TGTGCCAGCAGTTACTTCAGGGTCTCTGGGGCCAACGTCCTGACTTTC
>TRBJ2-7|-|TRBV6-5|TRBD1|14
CASRPGQGFYEQYF
TGTGCCAGCAGGCCGGGACAGGGATTCTACGAGCAGTACTTC
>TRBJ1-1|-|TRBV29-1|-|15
CSVSGGAVRDTEAFF
TGCAGCGTTTCCGGTGGGGCGGTCAGGGACACTGAAGCTTTCTTT
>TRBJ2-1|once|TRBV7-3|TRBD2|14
CASSPGTTGNEQFF
TGTGCCAGCAGCCCGGGGACTACCGGCAATGAGCAGTTCTTC
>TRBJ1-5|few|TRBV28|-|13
CASSPGLGQPQHF
TGTGCCAGCAGTCCAGGGTTAGGTCAGCCCCAGCATTTT
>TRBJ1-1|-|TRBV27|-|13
CASSFNRDTEAFF
TGTGCCAGCAGTTTCAACAGGGACACTGAAGCTTTCTTT
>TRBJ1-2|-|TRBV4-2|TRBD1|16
CASSQGGTGVYYGYTF
TGTGCCAGCAGCCAAGGTGGGACAGGGGTTTACTATGGCTACACCTTC